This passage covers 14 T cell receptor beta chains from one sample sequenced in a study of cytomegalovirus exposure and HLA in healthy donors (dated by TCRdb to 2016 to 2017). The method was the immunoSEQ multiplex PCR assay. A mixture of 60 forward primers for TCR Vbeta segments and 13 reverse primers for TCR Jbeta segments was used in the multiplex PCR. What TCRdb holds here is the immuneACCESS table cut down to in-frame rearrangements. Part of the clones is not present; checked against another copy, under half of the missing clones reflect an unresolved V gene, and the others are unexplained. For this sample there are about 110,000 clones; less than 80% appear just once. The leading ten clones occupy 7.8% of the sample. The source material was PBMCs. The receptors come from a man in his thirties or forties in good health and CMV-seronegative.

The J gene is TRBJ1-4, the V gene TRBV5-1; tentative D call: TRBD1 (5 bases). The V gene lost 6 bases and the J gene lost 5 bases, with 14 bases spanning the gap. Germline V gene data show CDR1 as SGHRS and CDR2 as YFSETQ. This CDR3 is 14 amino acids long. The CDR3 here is CASNSGGGNEKLFF. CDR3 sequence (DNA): TGCGCCAGCAACTCCGGTGGGGGGAATGAAAAACTGTTTTTT.

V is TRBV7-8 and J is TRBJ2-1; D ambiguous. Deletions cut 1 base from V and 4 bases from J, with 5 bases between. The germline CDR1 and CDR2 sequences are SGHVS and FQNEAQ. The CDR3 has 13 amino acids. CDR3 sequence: CASSLGAYNEQFF. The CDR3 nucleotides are TGTGCCAGCAGCTTAGGGGCATACAATGAGCAGTTCTTC.

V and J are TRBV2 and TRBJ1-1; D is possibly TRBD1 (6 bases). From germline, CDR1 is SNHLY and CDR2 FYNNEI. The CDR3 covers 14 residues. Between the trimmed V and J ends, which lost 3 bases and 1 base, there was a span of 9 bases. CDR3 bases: TGTGCCAGCAGTGATAGGGGGACGAACACTGAAGCTTTCTTT. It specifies CASSDRGTNTEAFF. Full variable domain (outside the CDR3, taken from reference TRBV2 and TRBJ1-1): EPEVTQTPSHQVTQMGQEVILRCVPISNHLYFYWYRQILGQKVEFLVSFYNNEISEKSEIFDDQFSVERPDGSNFTLKIRSTKLEDSAMYFCASSDRGTNTEAFFGQGTRLTVV.

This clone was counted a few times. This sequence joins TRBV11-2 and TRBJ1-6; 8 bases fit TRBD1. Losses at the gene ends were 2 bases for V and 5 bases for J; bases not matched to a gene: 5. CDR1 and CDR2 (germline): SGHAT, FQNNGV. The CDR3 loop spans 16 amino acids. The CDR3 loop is CASSLRTGTNNSPLHF. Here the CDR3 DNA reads TGTGCCAGCAGCTTAAGGACAGGGACCAATAATTCACCCCTCCACTTT.

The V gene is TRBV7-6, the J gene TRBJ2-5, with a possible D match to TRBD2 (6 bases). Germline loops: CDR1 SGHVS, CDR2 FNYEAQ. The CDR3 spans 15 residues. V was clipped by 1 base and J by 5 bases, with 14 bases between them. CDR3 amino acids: CASSLVGGGWETQYF. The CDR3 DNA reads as TGTGCCAGCAGCTTAGTCGGGGGTGGATGGGAGACCCAGTACTTC.

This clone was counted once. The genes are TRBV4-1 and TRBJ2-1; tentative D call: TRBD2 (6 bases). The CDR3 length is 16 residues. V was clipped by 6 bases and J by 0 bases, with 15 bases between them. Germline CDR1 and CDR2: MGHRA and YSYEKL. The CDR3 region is CASRSDPAGSYNEQFF. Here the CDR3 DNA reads TGCGCCAGCAGATCCGATCCAGCGGGCTCCTACAATGAGCAGTTCTTC.

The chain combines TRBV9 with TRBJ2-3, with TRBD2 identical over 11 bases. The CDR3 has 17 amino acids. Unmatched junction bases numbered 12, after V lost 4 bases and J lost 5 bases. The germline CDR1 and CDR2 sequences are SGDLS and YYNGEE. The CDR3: CASSPRTSGPWGDTQYF. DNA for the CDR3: TGTGCCAGCAGCCCCAGGACTAGCGGGCCCTGGGGAGATACGCAGTATTTT.

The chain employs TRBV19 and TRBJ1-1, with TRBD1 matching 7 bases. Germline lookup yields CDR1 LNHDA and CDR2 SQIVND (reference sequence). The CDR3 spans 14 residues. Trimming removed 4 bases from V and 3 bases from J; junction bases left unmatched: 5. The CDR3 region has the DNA TGTGCCAGTAGTACCAGGGGGTCGCACACTGAAGCTTTCTTT. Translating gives CASSTRGSHTEAFF.

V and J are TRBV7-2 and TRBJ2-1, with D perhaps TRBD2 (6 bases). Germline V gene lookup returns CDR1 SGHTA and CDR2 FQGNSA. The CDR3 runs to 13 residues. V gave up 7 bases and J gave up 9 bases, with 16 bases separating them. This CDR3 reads CASTYAGKGEQFF. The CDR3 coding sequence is TGTGCCAGCACGTACGCGGGGAAGGGTGAGCAGTTCTTC.

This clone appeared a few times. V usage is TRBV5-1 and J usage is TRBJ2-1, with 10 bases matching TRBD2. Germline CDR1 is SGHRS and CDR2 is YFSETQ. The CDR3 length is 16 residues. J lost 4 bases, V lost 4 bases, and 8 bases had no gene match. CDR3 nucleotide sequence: TGCGCCAGCAGCCAAACCAGCGGGAGGGGTTACAATGAGCAGTTCTTC. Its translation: CASSQTSGRGYNEQFF.

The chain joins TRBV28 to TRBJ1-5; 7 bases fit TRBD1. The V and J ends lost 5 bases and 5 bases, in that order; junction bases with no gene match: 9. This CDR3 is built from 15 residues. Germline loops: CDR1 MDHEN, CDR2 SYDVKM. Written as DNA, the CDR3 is TGTGCCAGCAGTATCGGGACAGCGAACTATCAGCCCCAGCATTTT. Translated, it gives CASSIGTANYQPQHF.

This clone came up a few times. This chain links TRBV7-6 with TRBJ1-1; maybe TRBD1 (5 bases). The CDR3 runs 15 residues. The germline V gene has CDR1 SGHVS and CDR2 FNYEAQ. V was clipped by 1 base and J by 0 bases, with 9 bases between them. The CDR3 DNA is TGTGCCAGCAGCTTAGGGGGCACCTTGAACACTGAAGCTTTCTTT. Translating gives CASSLGGTLNTEAFF.

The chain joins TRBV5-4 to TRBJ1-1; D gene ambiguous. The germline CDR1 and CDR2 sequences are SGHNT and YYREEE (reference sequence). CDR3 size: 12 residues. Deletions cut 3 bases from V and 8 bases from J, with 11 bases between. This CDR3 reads CASSYNYKEAFF. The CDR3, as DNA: TGTGCCAGCAGCTATAATTACAAAGAAGCTTTCTTT.

CDR3 sequence (DNA): TGTGCCAGCAGCGTAGGGCTACAGGGCGTTGGAAACACCATATATTTT. Protein: CASSVGLQGVGNTIYF. The V call is TRBV9, the J call TRBJ1-3, with D perhaps TRBD1 (6 bases). The CDR3 runs to 16 residues. Germline CDR1 is SGDLS and CDR2 is YYNGEE. The germline V and J ends were trimmed by 0 bases and 3 bases, with 13 bases remaining between them.